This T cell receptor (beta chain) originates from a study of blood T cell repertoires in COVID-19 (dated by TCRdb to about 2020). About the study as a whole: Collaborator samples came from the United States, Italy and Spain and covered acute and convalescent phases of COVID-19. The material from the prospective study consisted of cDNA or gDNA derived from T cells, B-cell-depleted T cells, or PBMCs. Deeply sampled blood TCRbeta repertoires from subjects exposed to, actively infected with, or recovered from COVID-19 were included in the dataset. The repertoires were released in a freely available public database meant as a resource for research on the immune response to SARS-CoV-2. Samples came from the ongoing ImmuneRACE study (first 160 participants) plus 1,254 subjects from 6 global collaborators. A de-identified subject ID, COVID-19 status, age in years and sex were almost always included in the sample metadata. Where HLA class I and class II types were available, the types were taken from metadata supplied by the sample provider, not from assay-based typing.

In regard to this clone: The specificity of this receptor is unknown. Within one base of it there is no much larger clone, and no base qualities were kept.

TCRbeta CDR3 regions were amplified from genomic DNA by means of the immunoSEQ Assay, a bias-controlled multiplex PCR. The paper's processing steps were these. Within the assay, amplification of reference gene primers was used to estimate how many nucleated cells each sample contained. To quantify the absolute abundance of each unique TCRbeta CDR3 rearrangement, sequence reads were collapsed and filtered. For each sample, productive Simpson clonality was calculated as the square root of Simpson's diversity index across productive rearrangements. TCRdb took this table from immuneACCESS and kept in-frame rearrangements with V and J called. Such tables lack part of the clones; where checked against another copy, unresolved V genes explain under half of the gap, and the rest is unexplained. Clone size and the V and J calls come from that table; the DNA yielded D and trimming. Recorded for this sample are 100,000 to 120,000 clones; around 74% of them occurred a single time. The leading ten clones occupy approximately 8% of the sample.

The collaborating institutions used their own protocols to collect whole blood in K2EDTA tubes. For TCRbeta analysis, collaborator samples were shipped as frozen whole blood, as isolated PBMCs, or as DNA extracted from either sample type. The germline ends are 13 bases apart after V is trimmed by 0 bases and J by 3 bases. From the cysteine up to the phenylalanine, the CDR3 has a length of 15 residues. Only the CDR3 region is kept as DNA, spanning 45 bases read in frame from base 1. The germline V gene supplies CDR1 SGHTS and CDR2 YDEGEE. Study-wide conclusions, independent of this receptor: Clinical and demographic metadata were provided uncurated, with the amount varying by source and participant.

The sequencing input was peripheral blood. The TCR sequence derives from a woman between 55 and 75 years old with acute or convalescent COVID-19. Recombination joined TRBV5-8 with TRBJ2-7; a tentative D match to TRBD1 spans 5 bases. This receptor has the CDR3 CASSLEGASYYEQYF. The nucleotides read TGTGCCAGCAGCTTGGAAGGGGCCTCCTACTACGAGCAGTACTTC.